The 23 T cell receptor beta chains listed next were all sequenced from one sample in a study of cytomegalovirus exposure and HLA in healthy donors. Primers for the PCR totalled 60 Vbeta and 13 Jbeta. Method: immunoSEQ multiplex PCR; TCRdb's copy keeps in-frame clones and lacks some. The table has about 87,000 clones, less than 80% seen once. Specimen: PBMCs. The origin of the receptors is a man aged 30 to 45 in good health and CMV-seropositive.

The chain has TRBV6-5 and TRBJ2-1; possible D gene TRBD1, 6 bases. Germline-derived CDR1 and CDR2 are MNHEY and SVGAGI. Trimming pared 7 bases from V and 7 bases from J, leaving 8 bases between. The CDR3 totals 11 residues. The CDR3 nucleotides are TGTGCCAGCACCAGGGGTAATGAGCAGTTCTTC. It codes for CASTRGNEQFF.

The chain employs TRBV30 and TRBJ2-7; 7 nucleotides agree with TRBD1. V shed 3 bases, J shed 2 bases, and the junction held 13 bases outside the gene matches. Germline-derived CDR1 and CDR2 are GTSNPN and SVGIG (reference sequence). The CDR3 runs 16 residues. The CDR3 DNA sequence: TGTGCCTGGAGCTCGGACAGGTCGCGGTTCCCCTACGAGCAGTACTTC. It encodes CAWSSDRSRFPYEQYF.

This sequence joins TRBV12-5 and TRBJ2-3, with TRBD1 identical over 9 bases. There are 16 residues in the CDR3. V lost 1 base and J lost 1; bases outside the gene matches: 3. Germline V gives CDR1 LGHNT, CDR2 FRNRAP. CDR3 protein: CASGLGQGVGTDTQYF. The CDR3, as DNA: TGTGCTAGTGGTTTGGGACAGGGGGTTGGCACAGATACGCAGTATTTT.

The rearrangement uses TRBV9 and TRBJ2-7; 9 bases are a match to TRBD1. CDR1 SGDLS and CDR2 YYNGEE come from the germline V gene. After removal of 0 bases from V and 4 bases from J, the junction contained 14 bases not matched to a gene. CDR3 length: 18 residues. CDR3 residues: CASSVEGSTGTGMYEQYF. CDR3 nucleotide sequence: TGTGCCAGCAGCGTAGAAGGGTCCACCGGGACAGGGATGTACGAGCAGTACTTC.

J is TRBJ2-1 and V is TRBV9; TRBD1 matches at 7 bases. Trimming cost V 4 bases and J 8 bases; bases outside gene matches: 12. This CDR3 comprises 15 residues. CDR1 and CDR2 (germline): SGDLS, YYNGEE. The CDR3 loop is CASSLRQGVGDEQFF. The CDR3 nucleotides are TGTGCCAGCAGCTTACGACAGGGAGTGGGCGATGAGCAGTTCTTC.

The V gene is TRBV2, the J gene TRBJ1-1; perhaps TRBD1 as D (6 bases). Germline CDR1 SNHLY, CDR2 FYNNEI. The CDR3 sequence is 15 residues long. The germline V and J ends were trimmed by 7 bases and 3 bases, with 18 bases remaining between them. The CDR3 region has the DNA TGTGCCAGCACCCAACAGGGCACCGGGGACACTGAAGCTTTCTTT. As protein: CASTQQGTGDTEAFF.

The V gene is TRBV29-1, the J gene TRBJ2-3, with TRBD2 as a possible D gene (5 bases). The germline gives CDR1 SQVTM, CDR2 ANQGSEA. V was pared by 3 bases and J by 0 bases, with 10 bases between. The CDR3 has 14 residues. CDR3 amino acids: CSVDQSGSTDTQYF. CDR3 coding DNA: TGCAGCGTTGATCAAAGCGGTAGCACAGATACGCAGTATTTT.

Note on this clone: One end of the junction varies from germline; a read error may be responsible. The chain carries TRBV7-9 and TRBJ1-5, with a tentative D call TRBD1 (5 bases). The V gene's germline CDR1 is SEHNR and CDR2 FQNEAQ (reference sequence). The CDR3 extends over 14 amino acids. CDR3 sequence reads: CASSSKEGYQPQNF. DNA for the CDR3: TGTGCCAGCAGCTCCAAGGAGGGGTATCAGCCCCAGAATTTT.

This clone has more than one count but fewer than ten. The chain links TRBV5-8 to TRBJ1-4; D remains unclear. Trimming removed 0 bases from V and 5 bases from J, with 17 bases in between. This CDR3 comprises 17 residues. Germline V gene sequence: CDR1 SGHTS, CDR2 YDEGEE. CDR3 in DNA: TGTGCCAGCAGCTTGGCCCCCGGAGGCAGCGTCAATGAAAAACTGTTTTTT. Translating gives CASSLAPGGSVNEKLFF.

V gene TRBV5-1 combines with J gene TRBJ2-5; D is unresolved. The CDR3 contains 16 residues. From germline, CDR1 is SGHRS and CDR2 YFSETQ. Trimming cost V 0 bases and J 5 bases, with 17 bases left between them. The CDR3 region has the DNA TGCGCCAGCAGCTTGGCCGGTCCTTTTCGCTTGGAGACCCAGTACTTC. It is translated as CASSLAGPFRLETQYF.

The chain links TRBV19 to TRBJ1-2; the match to TRBD1 covers 10 bases. Germline V CDR1 and CDR2: LNHDA, SQIVND (reference sequence). With 3 bases clipped from V and 6 bases from J, the junction kept 4 bases outside the gene matches. CDR3 length equals 14 residues. DNA of the CDR3: TGTGCCAGTAGTATGGACAGGGGGTCTGATGGCTACACCTTC. Translation gives CASSMDRGSDGYTF.

The chain recombines TRBV19 with TRBJ2-1; D is perhaps TRBD2 (5 bases). V was trimmed by 2 bases and J by 7 bases, leaving 15 bases between them. Germline V gives CDR1 LNHDA, CDR2 SQIVND (reference sequence). This CDR3 has 15 amino acids. DNA of the CDR3: TGTGCCAGTAGTATATCTTGGGGTGGGGAGAATGAGCAGTTCTTC. Amino acid sequence: CASSISWGGENEQFF.

The sample holds one count of this clone. The genes are TRBV5-1 and TRBJ2-1, with 9 bases aligning to TRBD2. The junction had 11 bases not matched to a gene; V was cut back by 4 bases and J by 0 bases. Germline CDR1 is SGHRS and CDR2 is YFSETQ. This CDR3 spans 18 amino acids. The CDR3 sequence is CASSPGLAREGSYNEQFF. The CDR3 DNA sequence: TGCGCCAGCAGCCCGGGACTAGCAAGGGAGGGCTCCTACAATGAGCAGTTCTTC.

This clone was counted once. V usage is TRBV27 and J usage is TRBJ1-4; no firm D call. Trimming cost V 0 bases and J 0 bases, with 8 bases left between them. This CDR3 spans 16 amino acids. The germline gives CDR1 MNHEY, CDR2 SMNVEV (reference sequence). The CDR3 sequence is CASSLSAFATNEKLFF. CDR3 nucleotide sequence: TGTGCCAGCAGTTTATCAGCATTTGCAACTAATGAAAAACTGTTTTTT. Drawing the rest from reference TRBV27 and TRBJ1-4, the complete variable domain is EAQVTQNPRYLITVTGKKLTVTCSQNMNHEYMSWYRQDPGLGLRQIYYSMNVEVTDKGDVPEGYKVSRKEKRNFPLILESPSPNQTSLYFCASSLSAFATNEKLFFGSGTQLSVL.

The J gene is TRBJ2-2, the V gene TRBV9; D ambiguous. This CDR3 is built from 15 residues. The germline CDR1 and CDR2 sequences are SGDLS and YYNGEE. V dropped 7 bases and J dropped 1 base, with 14 bases sitting between them. The CDR3 is CASGPPRGNTGELFF. CDR3 sequence (DNA): TGTGCCAGCGGTCCTCCGCGCGGGAACACCGGGGAGCTGTTTTTT.

V usage is TRBV4-1 and J usage is TRBJ2-7; D may be TRBD2 (5 bases). This CDR3 contains 19 residues. CDR1 is MGHRA, CDR2 YSYEKL, per germline. V lost 4 bases and J lost 4, with 29 bases in between. In DNA, the CDR3 is TGCGCCAGCAGCCCCCTTAAAGCGGAGGCAGGCTCCTACCGATACGAGCAGTACTTC. Translated, it gives CASSPLKAEAGSYRYEQYF.

The rearrangement uses TRBV29-1 and TRBJ2-1, with 8 positions matching TRBD1. V dropped 4 bases and J dropped 2; count of bases not matched to a gene: 4. In germline, CDR1 is SQVTM, CDR2 ANQGSEA. The CDR3 runs to 14 residues. In nucleotides, the CDR3 is TGCAGCGTTGCAGGGGGCCTGACCTACAATGAGCAGTTCTTC. The encoded protein is CSVAGGLTYNEQFF.

CDR3 in DNA: TGTGCCACCCAACTAGCGGGAGACGCCTACGAGCAGTACTTC. It translates to CATQLAGDAYEQYF. J is TRBJ2-7 and V is TRBV7-2; the match to TRBD2 covers 11 bases. This CDR3 contains 14 residues. V lost 10 bases to trimming and J lost 2 bases; unmatched junction nucleotides: 7. Germline-derived CDR1 and CDR2 are SGHTA and FQGNSA.

The chain has TRBV9 and TRBJ2-1; perhaps TRBD2 as D (7 bases). The CDR3 is made up of 13 amino acids. Germline CDR1 reads SGDLS; CDR2 reads YYNGEE. V was cut by 7 bases and J by 10 bases, with 18 bases left in between. The chain's CDR3 is CASSGGPVHEQFF. The CDR3 nucleotides are TGTGCCAGCTCCGGGGGGCCGGTACACGAGCAGTTCTTC.

J is TRBJ1-1 and V is TRBV6-1; 7 positions agree with TRBD1. V gave up 11 bases and J gave up 3 bases; unmatched junction bases: 15. This CDR3 spans 15 amino acids. The germline gives CDR1 MNHNS, CDR2 SASEGT. The DNA for the CDR3 is TGTGCCGTACTTGAAGTCAGGGGGTTTGACACTGAAGCTTTCTTT. Its protein product is CAVLEVRGFDTEAFF.

The chain has TRBV13 and TRBJ2-1, with unresolved D. The CDR3 sequence is 15 residues long. CDR1 PRHDT and CDR2 FYEKMQ come from the germline V gene (reference sequence). With 5 bases removed from V and 4 bases from J, the gap between germline ends came to 15 bases. Here the CDR3 reads CASSRTYTVYNEQFF. CDR3 bases: TGTGCCAGCAGCCGAACCTATACAGTATACAATGAGCAGTTCTTC.

V and J are TRBV10-2 and TRBJ1-5, with unresolved D. The germline V and J ends were trimmed by 6 bases and 4 bases, with 16 bases remaining between them. CDR1 WSHSY and CDR2 SAAADI come from the germline V gene. The CDR3 is made up of 15 amino acids. CDR3 sequence reads: CASRSTATNNQPQHF. The CDR3 nucleotides are TGCGCCAGCAGATCAACAGCGACTAATAATCAGCCCCAGCATTTT.

This rearrangement joins TRBV5-6 to TRBJ1-2; unclear D gene. Trimming took 10 bases from V and 8 from J, leaving 24 bases between them. This CDR3 has 14 amino acids. Germline values: CDR1 SGHDT, CDR2 YYEEEE. The CDR3 protein is CASSTRGTGSGYTF. The CDR3, as DNA: TGTGCCTCTTCGACGCGGGGAACTGGTTCGGGCTACACCTTC.